The source of this T cell receptor beta chain is a study of cytomegalovirus exposure and HLA in healthy donors. Study-level points and caveats: It was shown in a later analysis that HLA-associated TCR beta chains were more clonally expanded than other, equally common chains. Earlier findings revealed that most TCR beta V segments proved productive either about 87% or about 30% of the time. Versus the approximately 700-donor mean, an Asian-associated ancestry cluster reportedly showed fewer N-insertions in a later analysis.

A remark on this clone: Its antigen is currently unknown.

V lost 7 bases, J lost 5 bases, and 14 bases lay in between. The CDR3 is 12 residues long. Germline V gives CDR1 SQVTM, CDR2 ANQGSEA. The PCR employed 60 Vbeta primers together with 13 Jbeta primers. In the original processing: Later work found 80 million or so unique TCR beta chains, with about 10 million shared. Profiled with immunoSEQ multiplex PCR; TCRdb holds only in-frame clones, not every one. V and J calls and clone size are those listed in that table; D and trimming were worked out from the DNA. The table records fewer than 150,000 clones, 65% to 85% of them present only once. The chain links TRBV29-1 to TRBJ1-2; D not certain. The origin of this receptor is a man aged 50-60 years in good health and CMV-seronegative. The sequencing sample was made of PBMCs. The CDR3 protein is CSGYSTDYGYTF. In DNA form, the CDR3 reads TGCAGCGGTTACAGTACCGATTATGGCTACACCTTC.